This T cell receptor beta chain was sequenced for a study of OX40 agonist ivuxolimab in advanced cancers. The CDR3 extends over 15 amino acids. Germline CDR1 is SSHAT and CDR2 is FNYEAQ (reference sequence). The V gene lost 3 bases and the J gene lost 5 bases, with 14 bases spanning the gap. The protocol was immunoSEQ multiplex PCR, while the TCRdb copy is restricted to in-frame clones and leaves out a portion. Of tens of thousands of clones listed, over 65% are singletons. The V and J genes are TRBV7-7 and TRBJ2-1; TRBD1 is a possible D gene (5 bases). Material: CD4+ or CD8+ T cells sorted from blood, obtained in a trial of the OX40 agonist ivuxolimab. This receptor was identified in an adult with an advanced solid tumor such as melanoma, head and neck, liver or kidney cancer. The chain's CDR3 is CASSLQGAKHNEQFF. The CDR3 DNA is TGTGCCAGCAGCTTGCAGGGTGCGAAACACAATGAGCAGTTCTTC.